A single sample gave rise to the 27 T cell receptor beta chains below, sequenced in a study of PD-1 blockade in classical Hodgkin lymphoma. Relapse after autologous stem cell transplantation occurred in every patient, and brentuximab vedotin exposure varied. TCRdb keeps only in-frame clones here, not all; method: immunoSEQ multiplex PCR. The sample yields roughly 70,000 clones, over 70% seen once. Sample: peripheral blood mononuclear cells (PBMCs), taken before the second cycle of nivolumab. These receptors were taken from a human donor with classical Hodgkin lymphoma.

The CDR3 here is CASSLGGASEQYF. The CDR3 region has the DNA TGTGCCAGCAGCTTAGGTGGGGCGAGTGAGCAGTACTTC. The J gene is TRBJ2-7, the V gene TRBV7-8, with D perhaps matching TRBD1 (5 bases). The CDR3 has 13 residues. The V gene's germline CDR1 is SGHVS and CDR2 FQNEAQ. Trimming took off 1 base at V and 7 bases at J, with 11 bases between the two ends.

J is TRBJ1-2 and V is TRBV7-8; TRBD1 aligns across 10 bases. The CDR3 has 15 amino acids. The germline gives CDR1 SGHVS, CDR2 FQNEAQ. J gave up 7 bases and V 3 bases, and 8 bases lay outside the gene matches. For the CDR3, the DNA is TGTGCCAGCAGCTTTGAGACAGGGGGCAATAGTGGCTACACCTTC. Translation gives CASSFETGGNSGYTF. The entire variable domain, with the rest obtained from reference TRBV7-8 and TRBJ1-2, is as follows: GAGVSQSPRYKVAKRGQDVALRCDPISGHVSLFWYQQALGQGPEFLTYFQNEAQLDKSGLPSDRFFAERPEGSVSTLKIQRTQQEDSAVYLCASSFETGGNSGYTFGSGTRLTVV.

The CDR3 sequence: CASSIRGIGNQPQHF. The DNA for the CDR3 is TGTGCCAGCTCCATAAGGGGAATTGGCAATCAGCCCCAGCATTTT. The chain carries TRBV6-5 and TRBJ1-5; possibly TRBD1 for D (5 bases). Trimming took 8 bases from V and 2 from J, leaving 16 bases between them. The germline V gene encodes CDR1 MNHEY and CDR2 SVGAGI. The CDR3 totals 15 residues.

The CDR3 protein is CASSLLWPGRTNLNYGYTF. The CDR3 DNA reads TGTGCCAGCAGCTTATTGTGGCCCGGCAGGACAAACCTTAACTATGGCTACACCTTC. This chain links TRBV11-2 with TRBJ1-2, with D possibly being TRBD1 (5 bases). The CDR3 sequence is 19 residues long. Germline V gives CDR1 SGHAT, CDR2 FQNNGV. The germline V and J ends were trimmed by 2 bases and 1 base, with 23 bases remaining between them.

The chain has TRBV5-1 and TRBJ1-4, with D tentatively TRBD1 (5 bases). The germline gives CDR1 SGHRS, CDR2 YFSETQ. The CDR3 runs 15 residues. V gave up 4 bases and J gave up 10 bases, with 20 bases separating them. For the CDR3, the DNA is TGCGCCAGCAGCCTCCCGGACGGGGGGTTAGGAAAACTGTTTTTT. It translates to CASSLPDGGLGKLFF.

The CDR3 protein is CASSQPGTGNEQYF. The CDR3 DNA sequence: TGCGCCAGCAGCCAACCCGGGACAGGGAACGAGCAGTACTTC. The genes are TRBV4-1 and TRBJ2-7; 9 nucleotides line up with TRBD1. The CDR3 is 14 residues long. Germline-derived CDR1 and CDR2 are MGHRA and YSYEKL. V lost 2 bases and J lost 5; bases outside the gene matches: 4.

This rearrangement joins TRBV4-2 to TRBJ1-1; maybe TRBD1 (6 bases). Germline values: CDR1 LGHNA, CDR2 YNFKEQ. The V end lost 0 bases, the J end lost 4 bases, and 15 bases lay between the germline ends. CDR3 size: 16 residues. CDR3 sequence reads: CASSQEVGALGTEAFF. The CDR3 region has the DNA TGTGCCAGCAGCCAAGAGGTGGGGGCGCTAGGCACTGAAGCTTTCTTT.

This clone has just a few counts. The chain uses TRBV5-6 and TRBJ1-5, with TRBD1 as a possible D gene (5 bases). This CDR3 region has 14 residues. Germline CDR1 SGHDT, CDR2 YYEEEE. V lost 0 bases to trimming and J lost 9 bases, with 13 bases between them. The CDR3 sequence: CASSLGGYRMPQHF. Here the CDR3 DNA reads TGTGCCAGCAGCTTGGGGGGCTACCGAATGCCCCAGCATTTT.

The chain joins TRBV7-9 to TRBJ1-2; D is unclear. V dropped 1 base and J dropped 6 bases, with 18 bases sitting between them. There are 16 residues in the CDR3. From germline, CDR1 is SEHNR and CDR2 FQNEAQ (reference sequence). CDR3 in amino acids: CASSLGPSVRGNGYTF. The CDR3 bases are TGTGCCAGCAGCTTAGGGCCTTCGGTCCGGGGTAATGGCTACACCTTC.

The chain recombines TRBV5-6 with TRBJ2-7; D is perhaps TRBD1 (6 bases). The V end lost 4 bases, the J end lost 7 bases, and 15 bases lay between the germline ends. Germline V CDR1 and CDR2: SGHDT, YYEEEE. CDR3 length equals 13 residues. For the CDR3, the DNA is TGTGCCAGCAGCCCTGGGACACTGAGGGAGCAGTACTTC. It translates to CASSPGTLREQYF.

The V gene is TRBV5-1, the J gene TRBJ2-5; maybe TRBD1 (5 bases). The germline CDR1 and CDR2 sequences are SGHRS and YFSETQ. The CDR3 is 14 residues long. V shed 2 bases and J shed 5 bases, with 13 bases lying between them. CDR3 DNA: TGCGCCAGCAGCTTTAGTCAGGGCACGGAGACCCAGTACTTC. Translation gives CASSFSQGTETQYF. Variable domain in full (rest from reference TRBV5-1 and TRBJ2-5): KAGVTQTPRYLIKTRGQQVTLSCSPISGHRSVSWYQQTPGQGLQFLFEYFSETQRNKGNFPGRFSGRQFSNSRSEMNVSTLELGDSALYLCASSFSQGTETQYFGPGTRLLVL.

This clone was seen many times. The chain combines TRBV14 with TRBJ2-7, with D possibly being TRBD2 (5 bases). CDR1 and CDR2 (germline): SGHDN, FVKESK. CDR3 length: 13 amino acids. The V and J ends lost 2 bases and 3 bases respectively, with 8 bases between them. The CDR3 here is CASSQSGFYEQYF. CDR3 in DNA: TGTGCCAGCAGCCAATCGGGGTTCTACGAGCAGTACTTC.

The chain is built from TRBV6-6 and TRBJ1-5; 9 positions match TRBD1. Trimming at V came to 5 bases and at J to 0 bases, leaving 2 bases not matched to a gene. The germline V gene encodes CDR1 MNHNY and CDR2 SVGAGI (reference sequence). The CDR3 loop spans 15 amino acids. The DNA of the CDR3 is TGTGCCAGCAGTCGGACAGGGGCTAGCAATCAGCCCCAGCATTTT. Translation gives CASSRTGASNQPQHF.

This chain uses TRBV23-1 with TRBJ2-5; TRBD1 matches at 11 bases. TRBV23-1 has ORF status, its function being uncertain. J lost 3 bases, V lost 0 bases, and 3 bases had no gene match. CDR3 length: 16 residues. Written as DNA, the CDR3 is TGCGCCAGCAGTCAATCGGGACAGGGGGGTGAAGAGACCCAGTACTTC. Translated: CASSQSGQGGEETQYF.

This chain uses TRBV12-5 with TRBJ2-2; TRBD1 might be the D (5 bases). V was clipped by 6 bases and J by 0 bases, with 11 bases between them. The length of the CDR3 is 15 residues. CDR1 and CDR2 (germline): LGHNT, FRNRAP. The CDR3 DNA reads as TGTGCTAGTGGCCCCGACAGATCGAACACCGGGGAGCTGTTTTTT. Its protein is CASGPDRSNTGELFF.

The CDR3 is CASSAWTGDALFF. CDR3 DNA: TGCGCCAGCAGCGCCTGGACAGGGGACGCACTGTTTTTT. The genes are TRBV5-1 and TRBJ1-4; 9 bases are shared with TRBD1. Per the germline V gene, CDR1 is SGHRS and CDR2 is YFSETQ. The V segment lost 4 bases and the J segment 13 bases; nucleotides outside the gene matches: 8. CDR3 length: 13 residues.

This clone was seen a handful of times. Other DNA sequences in the sample encode the same CDR3. The gene calls are TRBV5-6 and TRBJ1-1, with D possibly matching TRBD1 (6 bases). V was cut by 2 bases and J by 4 bases, with 9 bases left in between. CDR1 SGHDT and CDR2 YYEEEE come from the germline V gene. The CDR3 spans 13 residues. The CDR3 nucleotides read TGTGCCAGCAGCTTACAGGGAGGCACTGAAGCTTTCTTT. This gives the protein CASSLQGGTEAFF.

Here the CDR3 DNA reads TGTGCCAGCAGTACCCGCCGGACTAGCGGGGATAGCACAGATACGCAGTATTTT. Protein product: CASSTRRTSGDSTDTQYF. The rearrangement joins TRBV2 to TRBJ2-3; TRBD2 matches 12 bases. V dropped 5 bases and J dropped 0; count of bases not matched to a gene: 9. The CDR3 loop spans 18 amino acids. Per the germline V gene, CDR1 is SNHLY and CDR2 is FYNNEI.

This clone showed up just once. This chain joins TRBV6-1 and TRBJ2-5; no firm D call. The CDR3 consists of 15 residues. V lost 3 bases to trimming and J lost 5 bases, with 16 bases between them. Germline CDR1 MNHNS, CDR2 SASEGT. The CDR3 here is CASSDFAPSKETQYF. In DNA, the CDR3 is TGTGCCAGCAGTGATTTCGCTCCGTCAAAGGAGACCCAGTACTTC.

The rearrangement links TRBV5-1 to TRBJ1-2, with D perhaps matching TRBD1 (6 bases). CDR1 is SGHRS, CDR2 YFSETQ, per germline. This CDR3 is built from 14 residues. Deletions cut 3 bases from V and 3 bases from J, with 12 bases between. CDR3 nucleotide sequence: TGCGCCAGCAGCTCACAGGGATACGACTATGGCTACACCTTC. It specifies CASSSQGYDYGYTF.

The chain employs TRBV5-4 and TRBJ2-1, with D uncertain. The CDR3 is 15 amino acids. V was trimmed by 2 bases and J by 9 bases, leaving 18 bases between them. CDR1 SGHNT and CDR2 YYREEE come from the germline V gene (reference sequence). The CDR3 loop is CASSLLGPLGGEQFF. The CDR3 DNA follows: TGTGCCAGCAGCTTATTAGGGCCCCTCGGTGGTGAGCAGTTCTTC. The whole variable domain, filled in from reference TRBV5-4 and TRBJ2-1, reads ETGVTQSPTHLIKTRGQQVTLRCSSQSGHNTVSWYQQALGQGPQFIFQYYREEENGRGNFPPRFSGLQFPNYSSELNVNALELDDSALYLCASSLLGPLGGEQFFGPGTRLTVL.

This sequence joins TRBV2 and TRBJ1-3; TRBD1 aligns across 8 bases. The CDR3 consists of 15 residues. The germline V gene has CDR1 SNHLY and CDR2 FYNNEI. The junction had 6 bases not matched to a gene; V was cut back by 7 bases and J by 1 base. The DNA for the CDR3 is TGTGCCAGCATTCCACAGGGGGGTTCTGGAAACACCATATATTTT. It translates to CASIPQGGSGNTIYF.

The sample holds a few counts of this clone. The chain couples TRBV15 to TRBJ2-2; unclear D gene. The CDR3 has 16 residues. Trimming left V 0 bases short and J 2 bases short, with 10 bases between. Germline V CDR1 and CDR2: LNHNV, YYDKDF (reference sequence). In nucleotides, the CDR3 is TGTGCCACCAGCAGAGATATGTGGAGTAACACCGGGGAGCTGTTTTTT. It yields the protein CATSRDMWSNTGELFF.

Comments on this clone: The identical CDR3 is also encoded by other nucleotide sequences in the sample. The gene calls are TRBV19 and TRBJ2-7; tentative D call: TRBD1 (5 bases). Trimming shortened V by 3 bases and J by 4 bases, and 10 bases separated the two germline ends. The germline CDR1 and CDR2 sequences are LNHDA and SQIVND (reference sequence). CDR3 length equals 13 residues. The CDR3 nucleotides read TGTGCCAGTAGTATCGGTCAGGGTTACGAGCAGTACTTC. It is translated as CASSIGQGYEQYF.

The gene calls are TRBV11-2 and TRBJ2-3; maybe TRBD2 (6 bases). The CDR3 contains 17 residues. The V gene's germline CDR1 is SGHAT and CDR2 FQNNGV. V lost 4 bases to trimming and J lost 4 bases, with 21 bases between them. CDR3 nucleotide sequence: TGTGCCAGCAGCTCCACCCCAGTTGCGGGATTTTCAGATACGCAGTATTTT. Amino acid sequence: CASSSTPVAGFSDTQYF.

This clone was recorded a few times. This chain's CDR3 is CAWSGGVPSGANVLTF. CDR3 DNA: TGTGCCTGGAGTGGGGGGGTACCCTCTGGGGCCAACGTCCTGACTTTC. This sequence joins TRBV30 and TRBJ2-6, with a possible D match to TRBD2 (6 bases). This CDR3 has 16 amino acids. CDR1 GTSNPN and CDR2 SVGIG come from the germline V gene (reference sequence). Trimming cost V 1 base and J 0 bases, with 10 bases left between them.

V gene TRBV5-1 combines with J gene TRBJ2-5; a possible D gene is TRBD1 (6 bases). Germline loops: CDR1 SGHRS, CDR2 YFSETQ. The ends were cut back, 0 bases at V and 0 bases at J, with 9 bases in the middle. CDR3 length equals 15 residues. CDR3 residues: CASSLVGTNQETQYF. CDR3 bases: TGCGCCAGCAGCTTGGTGGGGACAAACCAAGAGACCCAGTACTTC. The full variable domain, with the rest looked up from reference TRBV5-1 and TRBJ2-5, is KAGVTQTPRYLIKTRGQQVTLSCSPISGHRSVSWYQQTPGQGLQFLFEYFSETQRNKGNFPGRFSGRQFSNSRSEMNVSTLELGDSALYLCASSLVGTNQETQYFGPGTRLLVL.